Listed below are T cell receptor beta chains from one sample, sequenced in a study of cytotoxic CD8 clonotypes in ibrutinib-treated CLL. Sequencing used immunoSEQ multiplex PCR; TCRdb keeps in-frame clones, though not all of them. The profile shows about 140,000 clones, 77% of them singletons. The sample here was PBMCs, taken after 12 months of ibrutinib treatment. These receptors all stem from a human donor with chronic lymphocytic leukemia. The CDR3 runs from the conserved cysteine through the conserved F or W. The order of the fields is clone size, V gene, J gene, D gene, CDR3 protein, CDR3 DNA. D genes are given only for firm matches. The size entry is marked missing in some rows and otherwise reads once, few, many or a size class.

-,TRBV4-1,TRBJ2-5,-,CASSQGTFGRETQYF,TGCGCCAGCAGCCAAGGGACTTTTGGGCGGGAGACCCAGTACTTC
-,TRBV30,TRBJ2-1,-,CAWSPGGGEQFF,TGTGCCTGGTCGCCGGGGGGCGGGGAGCAGTTCTTC
-,TRBV18,TRBJ2-3,-,CASSRGTDTQYF,TGTGCCAGCTCACGGGGCACAGATACGCAGTATTTT
-,TRBV13,TRBJ2-1,-,CASSLGRGWNEQFF,TGTGCCAGCAGCTTAGGCCGGGGGTGGAATGAGCAGTTCTTC
-,TRBV11-3,TRBJ2-7,TRBD1,CASSVTGDSYEQYF,TGTGCCAGCAGCGTAACAGGGGACTCCTACGAGCAGTACTTC
once,TRBV19,TRBJ2-5,TRBD2,CASSTHGGKDQYF,TGTGCCAGTAGTACTCACGGGGGGAAGGACCAGTACTTC
-,TRBV11-3,TRBJ2-7,-,CASTLTGVTYEQYF,TGTGCCAGCACCCTGACGGGGGTGACCTACGAGCAGTACTTC
-,TRBV19,TRBJ2-5,-,CASSIIGTETQYF,TGTGCCAGTAGTATTATAGGGACAGAGACCCAGTACTTC
-,TRBV7-2,TRBJ2-3,-,CASRLNDLTLSDTQYF,TGTGCCAGCAGACTAAACGACCTCACCCTCTCAGATACGCAGTATTTT
once,TRBV6-6,TRBJ1-2,-,CASSTRGGGNYGYTF,TGTGCCAGCAGCACCCGGGGAGGGGGAAACTATGGCTACACCTTC
-,TRBV19,TRBJ1-1,-,CASSMSRADEAFF,TGTGCCAGTAGCATGAGCAGGGCGGATGAAGCTTTCTTT
-,TRBV4-2,TRBJ2-7,-,CASSLRQSVPSYYEQYF,TGTGCCAGCAGCCTGCGACAGTCAGTCCCTTCCTACTACGAGCAGTACTTC
-,TRBV6-5,TRBJ2-7,-,CASSYEGNEQYF,TGTGCCAGCAGTTACGAGGGGAACGAGCAGTACTTC
-,TRBV6-4,TRBJ2-7,TRBD2,CASSEVIAGGDYEQYF,TGTGCCAGCAGTGAAGTGATAGCGGGAGGTGACTACGAGCAGTACTTC
-,TRBV2,TRBJ2-2,-,CASAAANTGELFF,TGTGCCAGCGCGGCGGCGAACACCGGGGAGCTGTTTTTT
-,TRBV9,TRBJ1-3,-,CASSVEAGVGTGNTIYF,TGTGCCAGCAGCGTAGAAGCGGGGGTGGGGACTGGAAACACCATATATTTT
once,TRBV10-3,TRBJ1-5,-,CAISSTAPGVEWSNQPQHF,TGTGCCATCAGTTCAACCGCCCCGGGGGTCGAATGGAGCAATCAGCCCCAGCATTTT
-,TRBV7-9,TRBJ1-4,TRBD1,CASSQTYGTATNEKLFF,TGTGCCAGCAGCCAAACCTACGGGACAGCAACTAATGAAAAACTGTTTTTT
few,TRBV28,TRBJ2-7,TRBD1,CATGPGGYEQYF,TGTGCCACGGGACCAGGGGGCTACGAGCAGTACTTC
many,TRBV27,TRBJ2-7,-,CASSLTEGYEQYF,TGTGCCAGCAGTTTAACGGAGGGCTACGAGCAGTACTTC
-,TRBV29-1,TRBJ1-4,-,CSVEFGSTNEKLFF,TGCAGCGTTGAATTTGGGTCAACTAATGAAAAACTGTTTTTT
-,TRBV2,TRBJ2-3,-,CASSDNGGGADTQYF,TGTGCCAGCAGTGACAACGGGGGCGGTGCAGATACGCAGTATTTT
-,TRBV5-1,TRBJ2-1,TRBD2,CASSSGGTSSGGEQFF,TGCGCCAGCAGCTCGGGAGGGACTAGCAGCGGCGGTGAGCAGTTCTTC
-,TRBV28,TRBJ1-5,-,CASRSGIGGLLGNQPQHF,TGTGCCAGCAGGTCGGGGATAGGGGGATTGTTGGGCAATCAGCCCCAGCATTTT
few,TRBV11-2,TRBJ1-6,-,CASSLNNSPLHF,TGTGCCAGCAGCTTAAATAATTCACCCCTCCACTTT